One and the same sample provided the 16 T cell receptor beta chains below, sequenced in a study of T cell responses to AZD1222 COVID-19 vaccine. Produced via immunoSEQ multiplex PCR; TCRdb's table is partial and in-frame only. Of about 140,000 clones detected, 70% to 90% appear once; the ten largest clones hold nearly 3.5%. The sequenced sample was peripheral blood, obtained on day 0 of AZD1222 vaccination. The receptors were sampled from an adult in good health.

The chain recombines TRBV6-1 with TRBJ1-1; unclear D gene. This CDR3 is built from 14 residues. V dropped 1 base and J dropped 3 bases, with 9 bases sitting between them. The V gene's germline CDR1 is MNHNS and CDR2 SASEGT. In DNA, the CDR3 is TGTGCCAGCAGTGAAGGAAACTATTACACTGAAGCTTTCTTT. It codes for CASSEGNYYTEAFF.

The DNA for the CDR3 is TGTGCCAGCAGCAAGACTAGCGGGCTCTACGAGCAGTACTTC. This gives the protein CASSKTSGLYEQYF. The chain employs TRBV7-2 and TRBJ2-7; 10 bases map to TRBD2. V shed 5 bases, J shed 3 bases, and the junction held 4 bases outside the gene matches. Germline CDR1 reads SGHTA; CDR2 reads FQGNSA. This CDR3 spans 14 amino acids.

This clone was observed a single time. The rearrangement links TRBV11-1 to TRBJ1-1; the match to TRBD1 covers 9 bases. V lost 4 bases, J lost 3 bases, and 6 bases stayed unmatched. Germline V gives CDR1 SGHAT, CDR2 FQDESV (reference sequence). The length of the CDR3 is 15 residues. The CDR3 loop reads CASSWGQGRDTEAFF. CDR3 nucleotide sequence: TGTGCCAGCAGCTGGGGACAGGGAAGGGACACTGAAGCTTTCTTT.

The chain employs TRBV29-1 and TRBJ1-1; D remains ambiguous. This CDR3 spans 12 amino acids. V lost 6 bases to trimming and J lost 1 base, with 9 bases between them. Germline V gene sequence: CDR1 SQVTM, CDR2 ANQGSEA. The CDR3 DNA is TGCAGCGTGGTCGGACCGAACACTGAAGCTTTCTTT. It yields the protein CSVVGPNTEAFF.

V usage is TRBV30 and J usage is TRBJ2-5, with TRBD2 as a possible D gene (5 bases). Deletions cut 4 bases from V and 2 bases from J, with 20 bases between. Germline CDR1 is GTSNPN and CDR2 is SVGIG (reference sequence). The CDR3 contains 16 residues. The CDR3 bases are TGTGCCTGGACCCCGCGCGGGCTGGTAGGACAAGAGACCCAGTACTTC. Translating it yields CAWTPRGLVGQETQYF.

This sequence joins TRBV3-1 (or the pseudogene TRBV3-2) and TRBJ2-7; D uncertain. V lost 1 base and J 0 bases, leaving 16 bases between the germline ends. The CDR3 extends over 17 amino acids. Germline assignment: CDR1 LGHDT and CDR2 YNNKEL (reference sequence). CDR3 in DNA: TGTGCCAGCAGCCAAGTCAAGGGCCCTTCTCCCTCCTACGAGCAGTACTTC. Residues: CASSQVKGPSPSYEQYF.

The chain uses TRBV19 and TRBJ1-5, with 7 bases lining up with TRBD1. Germline V gene lookup returns CDR1 LNHDA and CDR2 SQIVND (reference sequence). The trim removed 5 bases at V and 4 bases at J, leaving 11 bases unmatched. The CDR3 covers 16 residues. DNA for the CDR3: TGTGCCAGTAGTCAAACAGGGGCGAGGTCAAATCAGCCCCAGCATTTT. It specifies CASSQTGARSNQPQHF.

The chain recombines TRBV28 with TRBJ1-5; D unresolved. Trimming cost V 7 bases and J 7 bases, with 11 bases left between them. CDR3 size: 12 residues. Germline CDR1 MDHEN, CDR2 SYDVKM. The CDR3 protein is CASIIFGQPQHF. In nucleotides, the CDR3 is TGTGCCAGCATTATCTTTGGACAGCCCCAGCATTTT.

This chain joins TRBV5-1 and TRBJ2-3, with D perhaps TRBD1 or TRBD2 (5 bases each). Trimming left V 1 base short and J 1 base short, with 10 bases between. Germline assignment: CDR1 SGHRS and CDR2 YFSETQ. The CDR3 consists of 15 residues. The CDR3 sequence: CASSLRGVRTDTQYF. The CDR3 coding sequence is TGCGCCAGCAGCTTGAGAGGGGTCCGCACAGATACGCAGTATTTT.

The rearrangement joins TRBV9 to TRBJ2-1; 10 bases map to TRBD2. CDR3 size: 15 residues. V shed 0 bases, J shed 9 bases, and the junction held 6 bases outside the gene matches. Per the germline V gene, CDR1 is SGDLS and CDR2 is YYNGEE. CDR3 protein: CASSVGLAGAGEQFF. The CDR3 DNA reads as TGTGCCAGCAGCGTAGGGCTAGCGGGGGCCGGTGAGCAGTTCTTC.

The chain carries TRBV5-1 and TRBJ2-1; TRBD2 aligns across 9 bases. After removal of 7 bases from V and 4 bases from J, the junction contained 6 bases not matched to a gene. Germline CDR1 and CDR2: SGHRS and YFSETQ. This CDR3 spans 14 amino acids. CDR3 in amino acids: CASSLAGPYNEQFF. CDR3 DNA: TGCGCCAGCTCCCTAGCGGGACCTTACAATGAGCAGTTCTTC. The full variable domain, with the rest looked up from reference TRBV5-1 and TRBJ2-1, is KAGVTQTPRYLIKTRGQQVTLSCSPISGHRSVSWYQQTPGQGLQFLFEYFSETQRNKGNFPGRFSGRQFSNSRSEMNVSTLELGDSALYLCASSLAGPYNEQFFGPGTRLTVL.

This clone showed up just a few times. V is TRBV3-1 (or the pseudogene TRBV3-2) and J is TRBJ1-1, with TRBD1 matching over 9 bases. The V and J ends lost 8 bases and 5 bases, in that order; junction bases with no gene match: 12. The CDR3 consists of 15 residues. The germline V gene encodes CDR1 LGHDT and CDR2 YNNKEL (reference sequence). CDR3 in DNA: TGTGCCAGCTTCCTATCCGGACAGGGGCGGACTGAAGCTTTCTTT. Protein: CASFLSGQGRTEAFF.

The chain uses TRBV6-2 or TRBV6-3 and TRBJ2-2, with D unresolved. Per germline, CDR1 MNHEY and CDR2 SVGEGT. The CDR3 consists of 13 residues. V was pared by 0 bases and J by 8 bases, with 7 bases between. The CDR3 DNA sequence: TGTGCCAGCAGTTACTCGGCCCGAGGGGAGCTGTTTTTT. Its translation is CASSYSARGELFF.

CDR3 in DNA: TGCAGTGCTGGGTGGGCCCAGCATTTT. Its protein product is CSAGWAQHF. V gene TRBV20-1 combines with J gene TRBJ1-5, with D unclear. Trimming left V 5 bases short and J 11 bases short, with 7 bases between. Germline V gene sequence: CDR1 DFQATT, CDR2 SNEGSKA (reference sequence). This CDR3 has 9 residues.

CDR3 in DNA: TGTGCCAGCTCACCGTACCAAGAGACCCAGTACTTC. This translates into CASSPYQETQYF. The chain carries TRBV18 and TRBJ2-5; no clear D gene. The V end was cut by 3 bases, the J end by 0 bases, with 2 bases between. Per the germline V gene, CDR1 is KGHSH and CDR2 is LQKENI. The CDR3 has 12 residues.

This clone showed up just once. The chain carries TRBV18 and TRBJ1-5; TRBD1 matches at 11 bases. Germline CDR1 reads KGHSH; CDR2 reads LQKENI. The J segment lost 9 bases and the V segment lost 6 bases, leaving 4 bases of the junction unmatched. The CDR3 consists of 13 residues. The CDR3 nucleotides read TGTGCCAGCTCTCGGACAGGGGGCGGGCCCCAGCATTTT. This codes for CASSRTGGGPQHF.